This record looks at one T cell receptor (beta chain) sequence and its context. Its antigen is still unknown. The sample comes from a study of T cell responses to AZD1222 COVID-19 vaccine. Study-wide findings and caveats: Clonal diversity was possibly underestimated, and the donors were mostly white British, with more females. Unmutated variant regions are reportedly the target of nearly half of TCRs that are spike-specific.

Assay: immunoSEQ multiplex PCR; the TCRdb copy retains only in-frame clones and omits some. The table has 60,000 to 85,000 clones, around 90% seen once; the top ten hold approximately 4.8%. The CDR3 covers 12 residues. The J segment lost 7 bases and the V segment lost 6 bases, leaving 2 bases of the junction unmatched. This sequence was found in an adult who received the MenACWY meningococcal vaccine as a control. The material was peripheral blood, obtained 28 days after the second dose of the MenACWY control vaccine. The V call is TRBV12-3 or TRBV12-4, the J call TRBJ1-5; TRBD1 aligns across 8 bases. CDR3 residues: CASSGTGQPQHF. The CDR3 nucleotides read TGTGCCAGCAGCGGGACAGGCCAGCCCCAGCATTTT.